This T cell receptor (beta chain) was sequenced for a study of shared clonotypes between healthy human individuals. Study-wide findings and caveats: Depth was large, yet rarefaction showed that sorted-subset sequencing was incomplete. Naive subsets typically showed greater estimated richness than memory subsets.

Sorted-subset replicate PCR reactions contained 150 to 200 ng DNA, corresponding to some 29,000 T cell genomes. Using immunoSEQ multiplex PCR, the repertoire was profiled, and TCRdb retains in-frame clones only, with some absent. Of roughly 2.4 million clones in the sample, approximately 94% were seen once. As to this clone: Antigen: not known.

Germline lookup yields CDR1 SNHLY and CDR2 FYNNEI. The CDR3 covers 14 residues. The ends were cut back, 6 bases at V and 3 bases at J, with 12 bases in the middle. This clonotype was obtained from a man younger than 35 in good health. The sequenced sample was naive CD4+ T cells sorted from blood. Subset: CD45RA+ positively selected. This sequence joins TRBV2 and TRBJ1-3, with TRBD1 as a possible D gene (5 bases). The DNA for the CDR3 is TGTGCCAGCAGGGGACCTGGGGTTGGAAACACCATATATTTT. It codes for CASRGPGVGNTIYF.